This T cell receptor beta chain came from a study of T cell repertoires in cytomegalovirus infection. Findings and limits, study-wide: Cumulative frequency (of public TCR beta family members) identified carriers of CMV plus the relevant HLA.

V trimming: 4 bases; J trimming: 7 bases; junction bases outside the gene matches: 8. Germline V gene lookup returns CDR1 DFQATT and CDR2 SNEGSKA (reference sequence). The CDR3 is made up of 14 amino acids. TCRdb re-analysed the reads in MiXCR, keeping a single row per CDR3 protein. The sample has 350,000 to 450,000 distinct CDR3 sequences; less than 20% are singletons. As for this clonotype: Antigen specificity is unknown.

The chain links TRBV20-1 to TRBJ1-4; 8 nucleotides match TRBD1. This sequence originates from a human donor in good health (CMV status not recorded). Some clones in this sample may be carry-over from other donors' samples. Input material: PBMCs. CDR3 in amino acids: CSAIRTGKVEKLFF. The CDR3 DNA sequence: TGCAGTGCTATCCGGACAGGGAAGGTTGAAAAACTGTTTTTT.